Sequencing of this T cell receptor (beta chain) was carried out in a study of T cell changes during pregnancy in multiple sclerosis. The V end was cut by 4 bases, the J end by 4 bases, with 6 bases between. Germline V gives CDR1 SGHRS, CDR2 YFSETQ. The CDR3 is 11 residues long. This table comes from immunoSEQ multiplex PCR, and its TCRdb copy is limited to in-frame clones, with some not included. Of 55,000 to 70,000 clones in the sample, roughly 92% were seen once. The chain combines TRBV5-1 with TRBJ2-7; weak D call: TRBD1 (5 bases). This sequence was found in a female donor in good health, enrolled as a control in a pregnancy study. The sequencing used CD8+ T cells from peripheral blood mononuclear cells, collected in the third trimester of pregnancy. CDR3 loop: CASSQGYEQYF. Here the CDR3 DNA reads TGCGCCAGCAGCCAGGGTTACGAGCAGTACTTC.